The entry below describes one T cell receptor (beta chain). This clone is a singleton in its sample. Its cognate antigen has yet to be identified. Base qualities were left out, and no much larger clone turns up one base away. The immunoSEQ assay at survey resolution was used to sequence TCRbeta rearrangements from genomic DNA. As for the original processing: A lowest detectable productive clonotype frequency of 2.59 x 10-5 was observed in the TCR sequencing data. Analyses included only productive TCRbeta rearrangements, meaning complete and in-frame sequences. Simpson clonality, calculated in the immunoSEQ Analyzer version 3.0, was used as the measure of sample clonality. Clones were categorized by frequency as very rare, small, medium, large (1-20%) or hyperexpanded (>20%). Generation probabilities were estimated with OLGA 1.2.3, V-gene circos plots were made with VDJtools, specificities were looked up in VDJdb, and CDR3 motifs were identified with GLIPH. TCRdb mirrors the immuneACCESS table, restricted to in-frame sequences. Some clones are absent from its copies; in checked studies, under half trace to an unresolved V gene, and the reason for the others is unknown. D and trimming were read from the DNA, whereas the V and J calls and clone size are those reported in that table. The sample table holds fewer than 25,000 clones, of which 60% to 85% were seen once. Roughly 0.4% of the sample rests with the top ten.

As encoded in the germline V gene, CDR1 is SNHLY while CDR2 is FYNNEI. V sheds 3 bases and J sheds 1 base, leaving 12 bases between their ends. The CDR3 numbers 15 residues from cysteine through phenylalanine. The DNA shown is the 45-base CDR3, in frame from base 1. This sample was taken from a study of STAT5B mutations in CD4+ large granular lymphocyte leukemia (dated 2022 in TCRdb). The study in broad terms: Among healthy controls, the CDR3 'QG' motif was associated with a particular HLA allele. The study compared the TCRbeta repertoires of patients with CD4+ T-cell large granular lymphocyte leukemia against the TCRbeta repertoires of healthy blood donors. Flow cytometry on FACSCanto II or FACSVerse showed that the purified fractions were more than 95% pure among lymphocytes.

The healthy control group was made up of a few dozen blood donors, and the Finnish Red Cross blood service supplied their buffy coats. All TCR-sequenced material derived from peripheral blood: patient blood samples and healthy donor buffy coats. Peripheral blood mononuclear cells were isolated by Ficoll-Hypaque gradient centrifugation. For the healthy controls, CD4+ cells were obtained from buffy coats by magnetic purification. The Gentra Puregene Cell and Tissue kit was used to extract genomic DNA, and a Qubit 2.0 fluorometer was used to measure the amount of genomic DNA. Points the paper makes about the study in general: TRBV06-family usage was enriched among the top patient clones (8/27) compared with healthy controls (2/35). Data were not HLA-matched; higher clonality in CD4+ versus CD8+ T-LGLL could reflect the relatively small sample size. Compared with healthy CD4+ repertoires, CD4-sorted patient repertoires appeared more clonal, and this difference remained even after the putative leukemic clones were removed. The main leukemic clonotypes were found to be private to each patient, although approximately 26% of the main leukemic clonotypes were detected at low frequency in the non-leukemic repertoires of other patients.

The receptor's source is a human donor in good health. Material for sequencing was CD4+ T cells from blood buffy coats. This receptor chain uses TRBV2 and TRBJ1-1; TRBD1 is a possible D gene, resting on 5 matching bases. The CDR3 protein is CASSDRGRANTEAFF. The sequence in DNA is TGTGCCAGCAGTGATCGGGGCAGGGCGAACACTGAAGCTTTCTTT.